This TCR beta chain was recorded in a study of blood T cell repertoires in COVID-19. The repertoire was sequenced with immunoSEQ multiplex PCR; TCRdb's copy has only in-frame clones and lacks some. The sample holds 190,000 or so clones, 65% to 85% seen once. Participants had their cohort set by participant-reported clinical history. Sequencing used PBMCs or T cells enriched from blood (not recorded which). The receptor was isolated from a man in his forties or fifties who had recovered from COVID-19.

For the CDR3, the DNA is TGTGCCAGCAGCCGCAGTCGTGAAGCTTTCTTT. This gives the protein CASSRSREAFF. The chain combines TRBV7-2 with TRBJ1-1; D gene uncertain. Germline-derived CDR1 and CDR2 are SGHTA and FQGNSA. Deletions cut 5 bases from V and 7 bases from J, with 8 bases between. This CDR3 has 11 residues. Combining the CDR3 with reference TRBV7-2 and TRBJ1-1 gives the whole variable domain GAGVSQSPSNKVTEKGKDVELRCDPISGHTALYWYRQSLGQGLEFLIYFQGNSAPDKSGLPSDRFSAERTGGSVSTLTIQRTQQEDSAVYLCASSRSREAFFGQGTRLTVV.